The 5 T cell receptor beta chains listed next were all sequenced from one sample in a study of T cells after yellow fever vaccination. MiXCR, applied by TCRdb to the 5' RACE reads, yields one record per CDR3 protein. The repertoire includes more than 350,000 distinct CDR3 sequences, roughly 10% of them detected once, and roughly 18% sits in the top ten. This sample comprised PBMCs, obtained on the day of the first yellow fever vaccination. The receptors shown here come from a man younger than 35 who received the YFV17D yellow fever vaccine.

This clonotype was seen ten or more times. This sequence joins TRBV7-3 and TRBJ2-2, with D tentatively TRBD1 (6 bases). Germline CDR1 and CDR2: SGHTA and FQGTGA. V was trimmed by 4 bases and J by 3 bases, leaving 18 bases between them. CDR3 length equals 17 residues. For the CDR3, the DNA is TGTGCCAGCAGCTCGCACACCCCCAGGGGAGACACCGGGGAGCTGTTTTTT. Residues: CASSSHTPRGDTGELFF. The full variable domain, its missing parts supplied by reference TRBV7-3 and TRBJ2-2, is GAGVSQTPSNKVTEKGKYVELRCDPISGHTALYWYRQSLGQGPEFLIYFQGTGAADDSGLPNDRFFAVRPEGSVSTLKIQRTERGDSAVYLCASSSHTPRGDTGELFFGEGSRLTVL.

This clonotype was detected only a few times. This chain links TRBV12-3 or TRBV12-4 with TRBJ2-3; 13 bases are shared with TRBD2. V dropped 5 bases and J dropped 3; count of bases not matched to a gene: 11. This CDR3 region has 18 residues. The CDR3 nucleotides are TGTGCCAGCAGTCCCCTTTTACTAGCGGGGGGGGCAACAGATACGCAGTATTTT. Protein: CASSPLLLAGGATDTQYF.

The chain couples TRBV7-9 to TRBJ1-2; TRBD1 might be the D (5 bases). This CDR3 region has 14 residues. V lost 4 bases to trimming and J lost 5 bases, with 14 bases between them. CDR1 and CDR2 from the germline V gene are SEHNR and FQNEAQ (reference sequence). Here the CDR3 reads CASSSRTLSYGYTF. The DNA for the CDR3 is TGTGCCAGCAGCTCCCGGACATTGTCTTATGGCTACACCTTC.

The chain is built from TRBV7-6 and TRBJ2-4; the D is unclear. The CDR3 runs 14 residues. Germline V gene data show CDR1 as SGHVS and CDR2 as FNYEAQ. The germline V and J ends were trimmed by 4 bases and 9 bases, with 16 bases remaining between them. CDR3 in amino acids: CASSSRVADGIQYF. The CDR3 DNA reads TGTGCCAGCAGCTCTCGGGTGGCAGACGGCATTCAGTACTTC.

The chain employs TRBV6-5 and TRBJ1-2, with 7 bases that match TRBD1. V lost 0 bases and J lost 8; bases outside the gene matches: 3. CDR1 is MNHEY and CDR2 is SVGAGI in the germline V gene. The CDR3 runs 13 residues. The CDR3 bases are TGTGCCAGCAGTTACTCCAGGGGGATAGGCTACACCTTC. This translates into CASSYSRGIGYTF.